Reported below is one T cell receptor (beta chain). The data are from a study of blood T cell repertoires in COVID-19. Background on the study: The analysed material was cDNA or gDNA that came from T cells, B-cell-depleted T cells, or PBMCs.

This table comes from immunoSEQ multiplex PCR, and its TCRdb copy is limited to in-frame clones, with some not included. Of 120,000 to 150,000 clones listed, 80% to 90% are singletons. CDR1 is SGHTS and CDR2 is YDEGEE in the germline V gene. This CDR3 region has 16 residues. Trimming cost V 4 bases and J 3 bases; bases outside gene matches: 10. The sequence came from a human donor in a cohort sampled during active COVID-19. The chain carries TRBV5-8 and TRBJ1-3, with 7 bases fitting TRBD1. Sequenced input: peripheral blood. CDR3 bases: TGTGCCAGCAGCACCGGGACAGAAAGTTTTGGAAACACCATATATTTT. Amino acid sequence: CASSTGTESFGNTIYF.